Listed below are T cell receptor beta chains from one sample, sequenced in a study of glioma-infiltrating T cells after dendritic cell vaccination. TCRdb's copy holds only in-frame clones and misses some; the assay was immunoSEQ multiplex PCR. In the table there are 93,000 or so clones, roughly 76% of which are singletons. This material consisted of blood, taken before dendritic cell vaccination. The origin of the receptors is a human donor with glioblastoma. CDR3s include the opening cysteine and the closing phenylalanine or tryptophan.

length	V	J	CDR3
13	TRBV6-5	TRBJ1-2	CASIDRENYGYTF
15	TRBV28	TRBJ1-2	CASSTTGIGNYGYTF
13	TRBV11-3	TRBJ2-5	CASSARLKETQYF
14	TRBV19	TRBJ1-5	CASSPGGEVQPQHF
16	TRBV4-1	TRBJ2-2	CASSRSGAMNTGELFF
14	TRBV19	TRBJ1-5	CASSPGTGGQPQHF
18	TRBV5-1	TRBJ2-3	CASSLEGLAPTSTDTQYF
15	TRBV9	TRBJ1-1	CASSAPLGADTEAFF
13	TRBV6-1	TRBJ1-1	CASIKEGGFEAFF
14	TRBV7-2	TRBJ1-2	CASSLDAVIYGYTF
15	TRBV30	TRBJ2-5	CAWSVRGGSQETQYF
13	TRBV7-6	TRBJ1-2	CASSLGQGYGYTF
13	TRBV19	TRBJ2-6	CASTVSGANVLTF
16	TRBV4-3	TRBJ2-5	CASSQDPAGGAETQYF
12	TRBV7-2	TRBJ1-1	CASSLNRGPAFF
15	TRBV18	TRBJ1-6	CASSATAVENSPLHF
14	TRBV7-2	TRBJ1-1	CASSPLFVGTEAFF
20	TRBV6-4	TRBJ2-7	CASSDPRTSGGHIPAYEQYF
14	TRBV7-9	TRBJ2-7	CASSLVSGMAEQYF
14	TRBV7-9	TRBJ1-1	CASSLNAVNTEAFF
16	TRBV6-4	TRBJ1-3	CASSDEVDLVGNTIYF
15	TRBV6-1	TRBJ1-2	CASSPSGGGGYGYTF
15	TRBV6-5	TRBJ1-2	CASSYDQAISYGYTF
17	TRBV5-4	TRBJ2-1	CASSPGLAGGTYNEQFF
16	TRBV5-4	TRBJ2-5	CASSTEAAGGQETQYF
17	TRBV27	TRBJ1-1	CASSLFAGTGMNTEAFF
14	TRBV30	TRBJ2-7	CACNEPGGWYEQYF
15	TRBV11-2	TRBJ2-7	CASSLEVSGHYEQYF
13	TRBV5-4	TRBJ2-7	CASSLDRGGEQYF
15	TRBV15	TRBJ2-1	CATSRELTLGNEQFF
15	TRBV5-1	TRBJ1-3	CASSPRTGEGNTIYF
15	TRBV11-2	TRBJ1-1	CASSWGTGGRTEAFF
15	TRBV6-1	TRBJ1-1	CASSPHRDRGTEAFF
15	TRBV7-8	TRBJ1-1	CASSLVVHPNTEAFF
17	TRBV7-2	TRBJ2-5	CASSKETSGGIQETQYF
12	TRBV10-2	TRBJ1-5	CASSVTGSAQHF
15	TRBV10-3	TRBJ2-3	CAITNIDRGLGTQYF
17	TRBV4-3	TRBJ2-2	CASSQLAGGRRTGELFF
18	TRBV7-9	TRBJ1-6	CASSTGQVGSSYNSPLHF
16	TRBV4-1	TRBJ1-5	CASSQGGGHSNQPQHF
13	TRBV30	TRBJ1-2	CAQNLGRFYGYTF
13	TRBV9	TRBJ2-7	CASSGTRSYEQYF
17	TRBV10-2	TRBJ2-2	CAIQGRPTGENTGELFF
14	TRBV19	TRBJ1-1	CASRRQGEGTEAFF
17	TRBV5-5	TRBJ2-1	CASSFGPTLRLVDEQFF
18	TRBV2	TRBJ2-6	CASNLDIFFNAGANVLTF
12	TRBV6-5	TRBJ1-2	CASSFPLPGYTF